The 21 T cell receptor beta chains below were found in one sample sequenced in a study of post-analysis software for immune sequencing data. Whole-study results and caveats: Higher frequency in patients than in controls was seen for roughly five TRBV segments, with TRBV5-6, TRBV5-1 and TRBV20-1 among them.

Every TCR beta cDNA library bore unique molecular identifiers. TCRdb reprocessed the PCR reads via MiXCR and lists one record per CDR3 protein. Of hundreds of thousands of distinct CDR3 sequences listed, more than 50% are singletons. These receptors' targets are unknown. Material for sequencing was blood. All receptors derive from a girl aged 2 to 10 with multiple sclerosis.

J is TRBJ2-4 and V is TRBV2; D possibly corresponds to TRBD2 (5 bases). TRBJ2-7 explains the end of the DNA better; the J call may be wrong. The CDR3 has 13 residues. Germline CDR1 reads SNHLY; CDR2 reads FYNNEI. The CDR3 region has the DNA TGTGCCAGCAAGCGGCGGAGTGCCTACGAGCAGTACTTC. Amino acid sequence: CASKRRSAYEQYF.

This clonotype was picked up a small number of times. The chain uses TRBV7-9 and TRBJ1-1; 8 nucleotides align to TRBD1. V trimming: 8 bases; J trimming: 4 bases; junction bases outside the gene matches: 15. Germline V lookup: CDR1 SEHNR, CDR2 FQNEAQ (reference sequence). The CDR3 contains 16 residues. The CDR3 loop is CASGAWAGGRGTEAFF. The DNA for the CDR3 is TGTGCCAGCGGCGCATGGGCAGGGGGCAGGGGCACTGAAGCTTTCTTT.

This sequence joins TRBV7-2 and TRBJ2-2; no clear D gene. CDR1 is SGHTA, CDR2 FQGNSA, per germline. The CDR3 has 15 residues. V lost 4 bases and J 6 bases, leaving 15 bases between the germline ends. CDR3 protein: CASSSPVVDSGELFF. CDR3 DNA sequence: TGTGCCAGCAGCTCGCCGGTTGTGGATTCCGGGGAGCTGTTTTTT.

The chain uses TRBV12-3 or TRBV12-4 and TRBJ2-7; 8 bases map to TRBD2. This CDR3 comprises 15 residues. Germline trimming cut 5 bases from V and 1 base from J; bases unmatched to any gene: 7. The CDR3 nucleotides read TGTGCCAGCAGTCCCCCCCAGCGGGGGTCCTACGAGCAGTACTTC. This encodes CASSPPQRGSYEQYF.

J is TRBJ2-7 and V is TRBV20-1; D gene unclear. The DNA end is a closer match to TRBJ2-5, so the J assignment may be wrong. Germline-derived CDR1 and CDR2 are DFQATT and SNEGSKA (reference sequence). The CDR3 covers 12 residues. The CDR3 DNA reads TGCAGTGCCCCGAGGTCCCCGGAGACCCAGTACTTC. This sequence encodes CSAPRSPETQYF.

The V gene is TRBV15, the J gene TRBJ2-7; TRBD1 matches at 10 bases. J was trimmed by 1 base and V by 5 bases; bases with no gene match: 5. Germline CDR1 LNHNV, CDR2 YYDKDF (reference sequence). This CDR3 has 15 amino acids. In DNA, the CDR3 is TGTGCCACCAGCTCCGGGACAGGGGTTTCCTACGAGCAGTACTTC. Amino acids: CATSSGTGVSYEQYF.

The genes are TRBV29-1 and TRBJ2-1, with 7 bases fitting TRBD2. J was trimmed by 9 bases and V by 0 bases; bases with no gene match: 8. The CDR3 is 14 amino acids. Per germline, CDR1 SQVTM and CDR2 ANQGSEA. CDR3 region: CSVEDPGGLGEQFF. CDR3 DNA: TGCAGCGTTGAAGATCCGGGAGGTTTAGGTGAGCAGTTCTTC.

The V call is TRBV3-1, the J call TRBJ2-1, with D unresolved. The CDR3 totals 16 residues. Germline CDR1 reads LGHDT; CDR2 reads YNNKEL (reference sequence). The V and J ends lost 1 base and 6 bases respectively, with 16 bases between them. The CDR3 reads CASSQVFAPGGNEQFF. DNA for the CDR3: TGTGCCAGCAGCCAAGTCTTCGCCCCAGGCGGCAATGAGCAGTTCTTC.

J is TRBJ1-1 and V is TRBV29-1; D gene ambiguous. There are 12 residues in the CDR3. V was shortened by 3 bases and J by 0 bases, with 5 bases between the two germline ends. Per the germline V gene, CDR1 is SQVTM and CDR2 is ANQGSEA. CDR3 in amino acids: CSVDVMNTEAFF. For the CDR3, the DNA is TGCAGCGTTGACGTCATGAACACTGAAGCTTTCTTT. The whole variable domain, remainder taken from reference TRBV29-1 and TRBJ1-1, is SAVISQKPSRDICQRGTSLTIQCQVDSQVTMMFWYRQQPGQSLTLIATANQGSEATYESGFVIDKFPISRPNLTFSTLTVSNMSPEDSSIYLCSVDVMNTEAFFGQGTRLTVV.

This clonotype was seen only once. The rearrangement uses TRBV29-1 and TRBJ1-1, with D possibly being TRBD1 (6 bases). The CDR3 is 15 amino acids. Per the germline V gene, CDR1 is SQVTM and CDR2 is ANQGSEA. V gave up 6 bases and J gave up 1 base, with 18 bases separating them. The CDR3 DNA follows: TGCAGCGTAAAACGGTCTGGGGGCAGGAACACTGAAGCTTTCTTT. This encodes CSVKRSGGRNTEAFF. Complete variable domain (other parts from reference TRBV29-1 and TRBJ1-1): SAVISQKPSRDICQRGTSLTIQCQVDSQVTMMFWYRQQPGQSLTLIATANQGSEATYESGFVIDKFPISRPNLTFSTLTVSNMSPEDSSIYLCSVKRSGGRNTEAFFGQGTRLTVV.

This clonotype appeared a few times. V is TRBV12-3 or TRBV12-4 and J is TRBJ1-2; 8 nucleotides agree with TRBD1. Unmatched junction bases numbered 4, after V lost 5 bases and J lost 8 bases. This CDR3 has 12 amino acids. The CDR3 loop reads CASSQGAGGYTF. The DNA of the CDR3 is TGTGCCAGCAGTCAGGGGGCTGGAGGCTACACCTTC.

The CDR3 nucleotides are TGCGCCAGCAGCTTAGCCCCTACAGGGTTGGACGGCTACACCTTC. Translated: CASSLAPTGLDGYTF. The V and J genes are TRBV5-1 and TRBJ1-2, with a weak D call TRBD1 (6 bases). CDR1 is SGHRS and CDR2 is YFSETQ in the germline V gene. The CDR3 loop spans 15 amino acids. V dropped 2 bases and J dropped 8 bases, with 19 bases sitting between them.

This clonotype was seen a handful of times. The chain couples TRBV9 to TRBJ2-3; 8 bases map to TRBD1. Looked up from germline, CDR1 is SGDLS and CDR2 is YYNGEE. CDR3 size: 14 residues. Trimming removed 4 bases from V and 4 bases from J; junction bases left unmatched: 5. CDR3 nucleotides: TGTGCCAGCAGCCCGACAGGGGCCGCAGATACGCAGTATTTT. It codes for CASSPTGAADTQYF.

This clonotype was observed a few times. The chain links TRBV5-1 to TRBJ2-1; no definite D call. Germline V gene sequence: CDR1 SGHRS, CDR2 YFSETQ. The CDR3 is 16 residues long. V was shortened by 2 bases and J by 6 bases, with 18 bases between the two germline ends. CDR3 DNA: TGCGCCAGCAGCTTAATTGCAGTCTCCAAGGGCAATGAGCAGTTCTTC. Translating it yields CASSLIAVSKGNEQFF.

The chain employs TRBV2 and TRBJ2-5; 10 positions match TRBD1. The DNA end is a closer match to TRBJ2-7, so the J assignment may be wrong. The CDR3 spans 12 residues. Germline assignment: CDR1 SNHLY and CDR2 FYNNEI. Written as DNA, the CDR3 is TGTGCCAGCATTGGGACAGGGGCCGAGCAGTACTTC. This codes for CASIGTGAEQYF.

The chain has TRBV18 and TRBJ2-7; the match to TRBD2 covers 9 bases. CDR1 is KGHSH and CDR2 is LQKENI in the germline V gene. The CDR3 covers 17 residues. V dropped 3 bases and J dropped 0; count of bases not matched to a gene: 9. Written as DNA, the CDR3 is TGTGCCAGCTCACCGGGACTAGCAGACGGAAGCTCCTACGAGCAGTACTTC. Its protein product is CASSPGLADGSSYEQYF.

J is TRBJ2-1 and V is TRBV6-5; D is undetermined. Germline loops: CDR1 MNHEY, CDR2 SVGAGI. Trimming removed 4 bases from V and 7 bases from J, with 14 bases in between. The CDR3 length is 14 residues. DNA of the CDR3: TGTGCCAGCAGTTCCCTGACTTATGTGAATGAGCAGTTCTTC. Its protein is CASSSLTYVNEQFF.

This clonotype showed up just a few times. J is TRBJ2-5 and V is TRBV7-9, with TRBD2 matching 13 bases. Trimming at V came to 4 bases and at J to 3 bases, leaving 2 bases not matched to a gene. The CDR3 contains 15 residues. CDR1 is SEHNR, CDR2 FQNEAQ, per germline (reference sequence). The CDR3 loop reads CASSSGLAGKETQYF. CDR3 coding DNA: TGTGCCAGCAGCTCGGGACTAGCGGGGAAAGAGACCCAGTACTTC. Full variable domain (remainder filled in from reference TRBV7-9 and TRBJ2-5): DTGVSQNPRHKITKRGQNVTFRCDPISEHNRLYWYRQTLGQGPEFLTYFQNEAQLEKSRLLSDRFSAERPKGSFSTLEIQRTEQGDSAMYLCASSSGLAGKETQYFGPGTRLLVL.

This clonotype was counted between two and nine times. The chain combines TRBV18 with TRBJ2-1; the D is unclear. The length of the CDR3 is 13 residues. Trimming stripped 3 bases from V and 9 bases from J, with 12 bases between. In germline, CDR1 is KGHSH, CDR2 LQKENI. The chain's CDR3 is CASSPTTFGEQFF. The CDR3 DNA reads TGTGCCAGCTCACCCACAACCTTTGGTGAGCAGTTCTTC. The variable domain in full, completed from reference TRBV18 and TRBJ2-1, reads NAGVMQNPRHLVRRRGQEARLRCSPMKGHSHVYWYRQLPEEGLKFMVYLQKENIIDESGMPKERFSAEFPKEGPSILRIQQVVRGDSAAYFCASSPTTFGEQFFGPGTRLTVL.

This clonotype was observed a few times. The chain employs TRBV29-1 and TRBJ2-5; 10 bases map to TRBD2. This CDR3 is built from 16 residues. The V gene end was trimmed by 3 bases and the J gene end by 1 base; junction bases not matched to a gene: 8. CDR1 is SQVTM and CDR2 is ANQGSEA in the germline V gene. CDR3 sequence (DNA): TGCAGCGTTGATCCTCTAGGACTAGCGGCCCAAGAGACCCAGTACTTC. It encodes CSVDPLGLAAQETQYF.

This chain links TRBV7-2 with TRBJ2-1; D perhaps matches TRBD2 (6 bases). The CDR3 length is 15 residues. Germline V gene lookup returns CDR1 SGHTA and CDR2 FQGNSA. The ends were cut back, 5 bases at V and 5 bases at J, with 16 bases in the middle. CDR3: CASSVLGTSNNEQFF. The CDR3 DNA reads as TGTGCCAGCAGCGTACTGGGGACTTCTAACAATGAGCAGTTCTTC.